This T cell receptor (beta chain) was profiled in a study of CXCR3-negative and CXCR3-positive naive CD8 T cells. Overall study results and limits: Cryopreservation partially lowered CXCR3 expression, so most assays used fresh PBMCs. Relative to CXCR3-negative naive cells, CXCR3-positive naive cells had more hydrophobic TRB CDR3s. Naive CXCR3-positive and CXCR3-negative cells shared TRBV-TRBJ usage; memory cells diverged.

The CDR3 contains 11 residues. Germline CDR1 and CDR2: MDHEN and SYDVKM. 5' RACE that incorporated UMI labels was used to prepare the TRB cDNA libraries. Reprocessing the 5' RACE reads, TCRdb reports a single entry for every CDR3 protein and omits DNA. The listing records over 70,000 distinct CDR3 sequences. To note about this clonotype: Its antigen is not known.

The rearrangement links TRBV28 to TRBJ2-7. Sequencing was performed on naive CXCR3+ CD8+ T cells from blood. The subset denotes: CD45RO-CCR7+CD27+CD95- naive CD8+ T cells expressing CXCR3 (TNR3+). The TCR comes from a human donor in good health. Some clones in this sample may be carry-over from other donors' samples. CDR3 amino acids: CASSSTGEQYF.